What follows are 2 T cell receptor beta chains derived from one specimen sequenced in a study of cytomegalovirus exposure and HLA in healthy donors. The repertoire was sequenced with immunoSEQ multiplex PCR; TCRdb's copy has only in-frame clones and lacks some. The repertoire holds some 270,000 clones, about 86% seen once, with 1% in the top ten. Sequencing used PBMCs. The source is a woman younger than 35 in good health and CMV-seronegative.

The table lists this clone with a count of one. The chain carries TRBV19 and TRBJ1-1, with D hard to call. V shed 8 bases and J shed 7 bases, with 20 bases lying between them. Germline V gene sequence: CDR1 LNHDA, CDR2 SQIVND (reference sequence). This CDR3 has 14 residues. For the CDR3, the DNA is TGTGCCAGTTCCCCCCAGGCCACCCTGGTTGAAGCTTTCTTT. It codes for CASSPQATLVEAFF.

The chain uses TRBV29-1 and TRBJ1-2; the match to TRBD1 covers 7 bases. This CDR3 region has 12 residues. V was pared by 7 bases and J by 2 bases, with 4 bases of the junction left unmatched. From germline, CDR1 is SQVTM and CDR2 ANQGSEA. The CDR3 here is CSAEGANYGYTF. Written as DNA, the CDR3 is TGCAGCGCAGAGGGGGCAAACTATGGCTACACCTTC.